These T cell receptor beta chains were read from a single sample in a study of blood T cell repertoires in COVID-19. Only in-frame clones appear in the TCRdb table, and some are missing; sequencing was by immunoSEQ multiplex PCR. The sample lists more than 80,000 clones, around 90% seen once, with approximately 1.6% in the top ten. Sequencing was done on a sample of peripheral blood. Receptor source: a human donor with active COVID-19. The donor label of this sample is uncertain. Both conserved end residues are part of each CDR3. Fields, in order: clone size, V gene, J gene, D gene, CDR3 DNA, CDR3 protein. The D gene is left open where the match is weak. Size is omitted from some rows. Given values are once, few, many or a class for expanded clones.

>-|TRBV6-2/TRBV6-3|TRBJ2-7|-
TGTGCCAGCAGTTACTCCTTACGGGACAACTACTACGAGCAGTACTTC
CASSYSLRDNYYEQYF
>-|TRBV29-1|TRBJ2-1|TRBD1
TGCAGCGGGGACAGGGTGAGGAATGAGCAGTTCTTC
CSGDRVRNEQFF
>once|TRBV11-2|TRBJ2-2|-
TGTGCCAGCAGCTTCGCTCCAGGGGTTAACACCGGGGAGCTGTTTTTT
CASSFAPGVNTGELFF
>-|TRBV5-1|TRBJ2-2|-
TGCGCCAGCAGCTTGGATGCGGGAATGGGCACCGGGGAGCTGTTTTTT
CASSLDAGMGTGELFF
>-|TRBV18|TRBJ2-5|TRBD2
TGTGCCAGCTCTAAAACTAGCGCAGAGACCCAGTACTTC
CASSKTSAETQYF
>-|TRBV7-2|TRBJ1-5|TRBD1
TGTGCCAGCAGCTTAGATCGGACAGGGTCTTCGCCCCAGCATTTT
CASSLDRTGSSPQHF
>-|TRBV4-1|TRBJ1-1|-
TGCGCCAGCAGCCAAGTAACAGATTTGAACACTGAAGCTTTCTTT
CASSQVTDLNTEAFF
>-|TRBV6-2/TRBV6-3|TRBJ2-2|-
TGTGCCAGCAGTTACGGGGGGGCTCACACCGGGGAGCTGTTTTTT
CASSYGGAHTGELFF
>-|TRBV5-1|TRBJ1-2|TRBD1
TGCGCCAGCAGCTTTAAGGACAGGGGGCTTGCTGGCTACACCTTC
CASSFKDRGLAGYTF
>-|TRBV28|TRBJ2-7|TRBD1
TGTGCCAGCAGTTTACCCGAACCGACAGGGAACGAGCAGTACTTC
CASSLPEPTGNEQYF
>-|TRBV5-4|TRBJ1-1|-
TGTGCCAGCAGCCCTCCTAACATTCAACCCAATCCCCGGGACACTGAAGCTTTCTTT
CASSPPNIQPNPRDTEAFF
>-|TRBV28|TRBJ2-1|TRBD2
TGTGCCAGCAGCCTAGCGGGGTACAATGAGCAGTTCTTC
CASSLAGYNEQFF
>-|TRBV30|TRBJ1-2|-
TGTGCCTGGAGTGTACGCGGGGTTGGCTACACCTTC
CAWSVRGVGYTF
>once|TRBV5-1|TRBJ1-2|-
TGCGCCAGCAGCTCTAACCAGCCGGGTTTCCTCTATGGCTACACCTTC
CASSSNQPGFLYGYTF
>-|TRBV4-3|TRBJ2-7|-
TGCGCCAGCAGCCAAGATAGGGGTGAATCCTACGAGCAGTACTTC
CASSQDRGESYEQYF
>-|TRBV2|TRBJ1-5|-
TGTGCCAGCAGTGCCCAGAAGGGGCCCAATCAGCCCCAGCATTTT
CASSAQKGPNQPQHF
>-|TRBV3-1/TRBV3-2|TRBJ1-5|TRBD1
TGTGCCAGCAGCCAGAGGACAGGGGGCGAGGATCAGCCCCAGCATTTT
CASSQRTGGEDQPQHF
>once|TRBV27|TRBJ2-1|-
TGTGCCAGCAGTTTATGGCGGAGGGGCGATGAGCAGTTCTTC
CASSLWRRGDEQFF
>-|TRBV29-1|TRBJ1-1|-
TGCAGCGTTGAGTACAGGGTAGGTAGGGCTTTCTTT
CSVEYRVGRAFF
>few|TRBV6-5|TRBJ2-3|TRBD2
TGTGCCAGCAGTTTTCGGACTAGCGGGGGGGAGGATACGCAGTATTTT
CASSFRTSGGEDTQYF
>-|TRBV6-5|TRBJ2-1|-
TGTGCCAGCAGTTTCCGGGGGAGTGAGCAGTTCTTC
CASSFRGSEQFF
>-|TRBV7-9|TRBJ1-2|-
TGTGCCAGCAGTCAAACAGGTTTGCGGGGCTACACCTTC
CASSQTGLRGYTF
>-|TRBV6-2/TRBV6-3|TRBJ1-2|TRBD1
TGTGCCAGCAGTTACTCTTGGACAGGGGATTATGGCTACACCTTC
CASSYSWTGDYGYTF
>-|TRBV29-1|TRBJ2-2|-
TGCAGCGTTGAATCGGGGTTGGCCGGGGAGCTGTTTTTT
CSVESGLAGELFF
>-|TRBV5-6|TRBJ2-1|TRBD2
TGTGCCAGCAGACTAGCGGGGGGGTCCTACAATGAGCAGTTCTTC
CASRLAGGSYNEQFF
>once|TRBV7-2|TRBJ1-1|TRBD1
TGTGCCAGCAGGGGATTGGTGGGCGGGACAGAGAACACTGAAGCTTTCTTT
CASRGLVGGTENTEAFF
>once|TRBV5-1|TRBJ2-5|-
TGCGCCAGCGGGGACAGCGGGTCCCAGTACTTC
CASGDSGSQYF
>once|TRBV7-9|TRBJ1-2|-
TGTGCCAGCAGCCCGCAGGGGAAAGGCTACACCTTC
CASSPQGKGYTF
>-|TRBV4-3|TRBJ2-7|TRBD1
TGCGCCAGCAGCCCCGGACAGGGGGCGTACGAGCAGTACTTC
CASSPGQGAYEQYF
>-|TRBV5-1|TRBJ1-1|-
TGCGCCAGCAGCCTTTTTGCGGTGAACACTGAAGCTTTCTTT
CASSLFAVNTEAFF
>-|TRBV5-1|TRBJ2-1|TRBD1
TGCGCCAGCAGCTCGGGACAGGGTAACAACAATGAGCAGTTCTTC
CASSSGQGNNNEQFF
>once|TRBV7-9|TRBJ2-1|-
TGTGCCAGCAGCTTCTTCAGGGACTCGGGATACAATGAGCAGTTCTTC
CASSFFRDSGYNEQFF
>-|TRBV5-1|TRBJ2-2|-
TGCGCCAGCAGCCCTGTGGACATTTCCGGGGAGCTGTTTTTT
CASSPVDISGELFF
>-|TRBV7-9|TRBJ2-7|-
TGTGCCAGCAGCTTTGACCCCCAGGGTTACGAGCAGTACTTC
CASSFDPQGYEQYF
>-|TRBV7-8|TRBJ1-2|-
TGTGCCAGCAGCTCGACCCTGGACTACTATGGCTACACCTTC
CASSSTLDYYGYTF
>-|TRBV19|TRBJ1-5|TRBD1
TGTGCCAGTAGTATTCACTCAGGGGGCGGAGGTCAGCCCCAGCATTTT
CASSIHSGGGGQPQHF